The rows below give T cell receptor beta chains drawn from one sample of a study of vaccination and CD4 T cells after COVID-19. TCRdb independently ran MiXCR on the PCR reads; one entry per CDR3 protein. The data contain a few thousand distinct CDR3 sequences, around two fifths of them singletons. Their antigens remain unidentified. Source material: CD4+ T cells from blood, cultured in vitro. The source is a human donor who had recovered from COVID-19. The CDR3 runs from the conserved cysteine through the conserved F or W. A D gene is named only where the DNA matches it firmly. Expanded clones are given a class, and other clones once, few, many or no size at all.

- TRBJ2-7 TRBV7-6 - 13 TGTGCCAGCAGCGGCAGGGAGTTCGGCGAGCAGTACTTC CASSGREFGEQYF
- TRBJ1-4 TRBV20-1 - 13 TGCAGTGCCCCCGGTGATACGGGTGAAAAACTGTTTTTT CSAPGDTGEKLFF
few TRBJ2-7 TRBV15 - 15 TGTGCCACCAGCCCTAAGGGGGGGGCCTCCTACGAGCAGTACTTC CATSPKGGASYEQYF
- TRBJ1-2 TRBV11-2 - 14 TGTGCCAGCAGCTTAACAGGGCGAGACTATGGCTACACCTTC CASSLTGRDYGYTF
- TRBJ2-7 TRBV5-4 - 13 TGTGCCAGCAGCCCCGACGGGCCCTACGAGCAGTACTTC CASSPDGPYEQYF
- TRBJ1-5 TRBV28 - 15 TGTGCCAGCAGTTTATATTCCGGGGAGGGTGGGCCCCAGCATTTT CASSLYSGEGGPQHF
- TRBJ2-7 TRBV30 - 13 TGTGCCTGGAGTGGGCTCCCCAGGGGATGGCAGTACTTC CAWSGLPRGWQYF
few TRBJ1-1 TRBV10-1 - 12 TGCGCCAGCAGGACAGGAAGTACTGAAGCTTTCTTT CASRTGSTEAFF
few TRBJ1-6 TRBV6-1 TRBD1 15 TGTGCCAGCAGTGCGTCGGGGACAGATAATTCACCCCTCCACTTT CASSASGTDNSPLHF
few TRBJ2-1 TRBV7-7 TRBD1 14 TGTGCTAGCAGCCAAGGGACAGGGTTGGATGAGCAGTTCTTC CASSQGTGLDEQFF
few TRBJ2-5 TRBV2 TRBD1 15 TGTGCCAGGGCGTTTAGGGACAGGGGGGAAGAGACCCAGTACTTC CARAFRDRGEETQYF
few TRBJ2-3 TRBV24-1 - 15 TGTGCCACCAGTGATAATAGGGGGACGAGGGATACGCAGTATTTT CATSDNRGTRDTQYF
- TRBJ2-3 TRBV6-5 TRBD2 17 TGTGCCAGCAGTTACTGGGGGACTAGCGGGGGGTCAGATACGCAGTATTTT CASSYWGTSGGSDTQYF
few TRBJ1-5 TRBV19 - 13 TGTGCCAGTGGCCTTTCCGGCAATCAGCCCCAGCATTTT CASGLSGNQPQHF
- TRBJ2-2 TRBV7-9 - 13 TGTGCCAGCAGCTTAGGTCACACCGGGGAGCTGTTTTTT CASSLGHTGELFF
once TRBJ1-1 TRBV7-9 - 17 TGTGCCAGCAGCTTAGCGCCCGGGGGGGGCCTCGGTCATGAAGCTTTCTTT CASSLAPGGGLGHEAFF
few TRBJ1-5 TRBV7-6 TRBD1 15 TGTGCCAGCAGCCGAGGGACAGGGGTCGCTCAGCCCCAGCATTTT CASSRGTGVAQPQHF
- TRBJ2-3 TRBV12-3/TRBV12-4 - 13 TGTGCCAGCAGCGCTACTAGCACAGATACGCAGTATTTT CASSATSTDTQYF
- TRBJ2-3 TRBV7-9 TRBD1 16 TGTGCCAGCAGCCTACTGACAGGGAAGGGCACAGATACGCAGTATTTT CASSLLTGKGTDTQYF
few TRBJ1-1 TRBV11-1 - 14 TGTGCCAGCAGCTTACAGGGCGGCGCCACTGAAGCTTTCTTT CASSLQGGATEAFF
- TRBJ2-2 TRBV5-4 - 13 TGTGCCAGCAGCTTGAGGCTAAGCGGGGAGCTGTTTTTT CASSLRLSGELFF
- TRBJ1-6 TRBV20-1 - 17 TGCAGTGCTAGAGATATTGCAGAAAGCTCCTATAATTCACCCCTCCACTTT CSARDIAESSYNSPLHF
- TRBJ2-3 TRBV21-1 - 15 TGTGCCAGCAGCAAAGGGACCACAGGGACAGATACGCAGTATTTT CASSKGTTGTDTQYF
- TRBJ1-1 TRBV7-2 - 11 TGTGCCAGCAGCTTATACCTTGAAGCTTTCTTT CASSLYLEAFF
- TRBJ1-1 TRBV20-1 - 13 TGCAGTGCTAGGGGGGGCGCACCAGAACACTTCAGCTTT CSARGGAPEHFSF
- TRBJ2-3 TRBV7-9 TRBD2 17 TGTGCCAGCAGTTCAGCGGTGGCGGCTAGCGGAACAGATACGCAGTATTTT CASSSAVAASGTDTQYF
few TRBJ2-5 TRBV20-1 - 12 TGCAGTGCTAGTTTTGGGTCGGAGACCCAGTACTTC CSASFGSETQYF
- TRBJ2-7 TRBV6-1 TRBD1 15 TGTGCCAGCAGCGTTGGGCAGGGGGCCTACTACGAGCAGTACTTC CASSVGQGAYYEQYF
- TRBJ1-2 TRBV14 - 19 TGTGCCAGCAGCCAAGATCGGGTCCCGGGTCTCCGAGCGGACTATGGCTACACCTTC CASSQDRVPGLRADYGYTF
- TRBJ1-5 TRBV12-5 - 15 TGTGCTAGTGGCGCAAACGGTGGGAGCAATCAGCCCCAGCATTTT CASGANGGSNQPQHF
- TRBJ1-1 TRBV11-2 - 14 TGTGCCAGCAGCCCCCGGACGGGGAACTCTGAAGCTTTCTTT CASSPRTGNSEAFF
- TRBJ2-7 TRBV7-9 - 12 TGTGCCAGCAGCTTTTCAGGATTCGAGCAGTACTTC CASSFSGFEQYF
- TRBJ1-1 TRBV9 TRBD1 14 TGTGCCAGCAGCCCACGACAGGGGAGCACTGAAGCTTTCTTT CASSPRQGSTEAFF
- TRBJ1-6 TRBV20-1 - 12 TGCAGTGCTAGAGATTTGGATTCACCCCTCCACTTT CSARDLDSPLHF
- TRBJ1-4 TRBV6-5 - 16 TGTGCCAGCAGTTACCGGGACGGGGCAACTAATGAAAAACTGTTTTTT CASSYRDGATNEKLFF
- TRBJ1-1 TRBV7-3 - 15 TGTGCCAGCAGCTTAAGTTCAGGGGTAGGGGCTGAAGCTTTCTTT CASSLSSGVGAEAFF
few TRBJ1-5 TRBV15 - 15 TGTGCCACCAGCAGAGTGGGCAGCTTCAATCAGCCCCAGCATTTT CATSRVGSFNQPQHF
- TRBJ1-2 TRBV6-1 - 15 TGTGCCAGCAGTGAATATAGGGGTGGAGACTATGGCTACACCTTC CASSEYRGGDYGYTF
medium-sized TRBJ1-5 TRBV12-3/TRBV12-4 TRBD1 13 TGTGCCAGCAGTTCCTTACAGGGGACCCCCCAGCATTTT CASSSLQGTPQHF
- TRBJ1-1 TRBV6-1 - 13 TGTGCCAGCAGAAACCCAACAGGTAATGAAGCTTTCTTT CASRNPTGNEAFF
- TRBJ2-6 TRBV5-1 - 16 TGCGCCAGCAGCTTGGGCGGGACCTCTGGGGCCAACGTCCTGACTTTC CASSLGGTSGANVLTF
few TRBJ1-2 TRBV27 TRBD1 13 TGTGCCAGGGCCTCGGGACAGGGTGACGGCTACACCTTC CARASGQGDGYTF
- TRBJ1-2 TRBV12-3/TRBV12-4 - 15 TGTGCCAGCAGCCTGCTGATAGATACTAACTATGGCTACACCTTC CASSLLIDTNYGYTF
few TRBJ1-5 TRBV30 - 13 TGTGCCTGGAGTGGGGGGGGCAATCAGCCCCAGCATTTT CAWSGGGNQPQHF
- TRBJ1-2 TRBV12-3/TRBV12-4 - 12 TGTGCCAGCAGTTTAGGTTGGGATGGCTACACCTTC CASSLGWDGYTF
- TRBJ2-7 TRBV20-1 - 14 TGCAGTGCTCGTCGAAGGGGGTCGAAAAACGAGCAGTACTTC CSARRRGSKNEQYF
- TRBJ1-3 TRBV20-1 - 14 TGCAGTGCAGACCCCGGGGGTAATCGGAACACCATATATTTT CSADPGGNRNTIYF
medium-sized TRBJ1-6 TRBV30 - 13 TGTGCCTGGAGTGCGGCGGGGAAGAGTGACCTCCACTTT CAWSAAGKSDLHF
few TRBJ1-5 TRBV19 - 13 TGTGCCAGTACTACGGGGCCCCGGCAGCCCCAGCATTTT CASTTGPRQPQHF
- TRBJ1-6 TRBV7-9 TRBD1 19 TGTGCCAGCAGCTTAGATCACAGGGGACAACTCTCTTTTAATTCACCCCTCCACTTT CASSLDHRGQLSFNSPLHF
few TRBJ2-3 TRBV6-1 - 12 TGTGCCAGCAGTGACAGCACAGATACGCAGTATTTT CASSDSTDTQYF
- TRBJ1-3 TRBV9 - 13 TGTGCCAGCAGCGTAGAGGGGGGTAACACCATATATTTT CASSVEGGNTIYF
- TRBJ1-1 TRBV19 - 14 TGTGCCAGTAGCAGAGGGACGCCTAACACTGAAGCTTTCTTT CASSRGTPNTEAFF
few TRBJ1-2 TRBV27 - 15 TGTGCCAGCAGCCCCGCGTGGCATTCTAACTATGGCTACACCTTC CASSPAWHSNYGYTF
medium-sized TRBJ1-2 TRBV2 TRBD1 13 TGTGCCAGCAGTGGGACAGGATTCTATGGCTACACCTTC CASSGTGFYGYTF
- TRBJ2-5 TRBV7-3 TRBD2 16 TGTGCCAGCAGCCTAGCGGGGGCCCCCGGGGGAGAGACCCAGTACTTC CASSLAGAPGGETQYF
- TRBJ2-1 TRBV7-2 TRBD2 15 TGTGCCAGCAGCTTGACCGGACTAGTCTACAATGAGCAGTTCTTC CASSLTGLVYNEQFF